The clone carrying this TCR beta chain was counted only a few times. Its antigen is unknown. The data were obtained in a study of naive and memory T cell subsets. The beta constant-region primer was an equimolar mix of two oligonucleotides covering TRBC1 and TRBC2. Nested alpha and beta constant-region primers with the SP2 primer drove four PCR rounds on ligated cDNA. Ligation attached a single-stranded oligonucleotide with a 12-nucleotide UMI and the SP2 primer to the cDNA 3' end. TCRdb reanalysed the UMI-ligation and nested PCR reads using MiXCR and keeps one entry per CDR3 protein. The sample contains over 130,000 distinct CDR3 sequences, 15% to 25% of which appear only once. Cells stained for CD3, CD4, CD8, CD45RA, CD27 and viability were sorted into four CD45RA/CD27 subsets. V shed 3 bases and J shed 3 bases, with 7 bases lying between them. This CDR3 is 13 amino acids long. Whole-study findings and limits: From naive to CM, EM and EMRA, diversity decreased and Gini increased. Especially in CD8 cells, naive repertoires contained a few larger clonotypes, possibly CD45RA-re-expressing memory cells.

The sequence came from a human donor in good health. The chain carries TRBV12-3 or TRBV12-4 and TRBJ2-3; D unresolved. Specimen: naive CD8+ T cells from blood. The CDR3 loop reads CASSFIGTDTQYF. The DNA of the CDR3 is TGTGCCAGCAGTTTTATAGGGACAGATACGCAGTATTTT.